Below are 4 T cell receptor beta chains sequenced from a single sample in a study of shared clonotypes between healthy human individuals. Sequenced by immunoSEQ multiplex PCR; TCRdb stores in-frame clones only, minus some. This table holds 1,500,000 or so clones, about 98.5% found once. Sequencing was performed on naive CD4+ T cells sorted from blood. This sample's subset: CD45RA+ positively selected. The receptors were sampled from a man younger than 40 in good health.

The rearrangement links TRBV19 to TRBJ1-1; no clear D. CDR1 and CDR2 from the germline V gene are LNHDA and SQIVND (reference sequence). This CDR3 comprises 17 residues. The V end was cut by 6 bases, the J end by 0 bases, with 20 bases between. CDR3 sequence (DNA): TGTGCCAGTAGAGATCCCTACGTCCGGGGTATGAACACTGAAGCTTTCTTT. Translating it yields CASRDPYVRGMNTEAFF.

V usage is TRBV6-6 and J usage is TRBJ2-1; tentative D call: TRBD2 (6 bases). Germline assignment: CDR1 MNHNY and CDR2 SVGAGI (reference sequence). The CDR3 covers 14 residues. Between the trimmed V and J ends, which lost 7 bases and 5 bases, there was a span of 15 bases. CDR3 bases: TGTGCCAGCAATTTGCCTAGCGCAGACAATGAGCAGTTCTTC. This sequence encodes CASNLPSADNEQFF.

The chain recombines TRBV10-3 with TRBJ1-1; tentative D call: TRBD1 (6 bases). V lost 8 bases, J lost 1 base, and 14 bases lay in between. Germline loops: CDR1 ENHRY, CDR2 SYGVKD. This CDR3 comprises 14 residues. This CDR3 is CAISYDRTNTEAFF. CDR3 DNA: TGTGCCATCTCTTATGACAGGACGAACACTGAAGCTTTCTTT.

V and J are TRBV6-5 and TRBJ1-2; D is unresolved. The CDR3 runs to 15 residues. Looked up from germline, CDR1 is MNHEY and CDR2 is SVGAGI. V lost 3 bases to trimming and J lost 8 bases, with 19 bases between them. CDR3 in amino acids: CASSYLGRKGGGYTF. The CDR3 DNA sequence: TGTGCCAGCAGTTATTTAGGCAGGAAGGGCGGAGGCTACACCTTC.